This TCR beta chain is drawn from a study of CD8 T cells in ankylosing spondylitis. Broader study findings: Some of the motif variants had earlier been found in reactive arthritis patients' fluid and blood. From matched ankylosing spondylitis synovial fluid, disease-linked clones were reportedly recovered at significantly enriched levels.

The V and J ends lost 3 bases and 4 bases respectively, with 13 bases between them. The germline CDR1 and CDR2 sequences are DFQATT and SNEGSKA (reference sequence). The CDR3 is 13 residues long. TCRdb passed the 5' RACE reads through MiXCR, listing each CDR3 protein once. Of 200,000 to 250,000 distinct CDR3 sequences listed, under 30% were seen once; the top ten hold about 7%. This clonotype has ten or more counts. Its specificity is unknown. The clonotype originates from a male donor with ankylosing spondylitis or in good health (not recorded which). Sequencing used blood, either unsorted or a sorted T cell fraction (not recorded which). The chain combines TRBV20-1 with TRBJ2-7; D is undetermined. The CDR3 spells CSASRHRDYEQYF. The CDR3 DNA follows: TGCAGTGCTAGCAGGCATCGAGATTACGAGCAGTACTTC.